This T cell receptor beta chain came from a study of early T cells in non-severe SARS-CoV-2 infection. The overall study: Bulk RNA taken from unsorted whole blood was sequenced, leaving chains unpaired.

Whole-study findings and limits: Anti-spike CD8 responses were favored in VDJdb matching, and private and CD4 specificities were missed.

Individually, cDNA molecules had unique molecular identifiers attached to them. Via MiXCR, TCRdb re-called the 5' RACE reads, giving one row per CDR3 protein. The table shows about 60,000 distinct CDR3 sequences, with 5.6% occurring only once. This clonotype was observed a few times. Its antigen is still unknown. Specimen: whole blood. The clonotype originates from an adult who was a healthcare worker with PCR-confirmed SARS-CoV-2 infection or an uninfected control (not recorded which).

CDR3 coding DNA: TGTGCCAGCAGCTTAGCGGGGGATACGGGGGAAAAACTGTTTTTT. This sequence encodes CASSLAGDTGEKLFF. This chain connects TRBV7-2 to TRBJ1-4, with D possibly being TRBD1 (5 bases). This CDR3 contains 15 residues. Germline CDR1 reads SGHTA; CDR2 reads FQGNSA. V was trimmed by 0 bases and J by 8 bases, leaving 13 bases between them.